The entry below gives a single T cell receptor beta chain sequence along with its context. This entry comes from a study of PD-L1 blockade in urothelial cancer. Background on the study: The patients' atezolizumab therapy, 1,200 mg intravenously every 3 weeks, started in 2014. The median T cell count in blood samples was 140,000 to 150,000.

Measured with immunoSEQ multiplex PCR; TCRdb has only the in-frame clones, and not every one. The table records 40,000 to 45,000 clones, roughly 85% of them present only once. Time point: peripheral blood 6 weeks after treatment start. Trimming at V came to 1 base and at J to 9 bases, leaving 9 bases not matched to a gene. The CDR3 runs to 16 residues. Germline CDR1 and CDR2: LGHNA and YNFKEQ. This TCR was recovered from a man aged 55 to 70 with urothelial cancer. The material sequenced was PBMCs, taken around atezolizumab (anti-PD-L1) treatment. The V gene is TRBV4-2, the J gene TRBJ2-1, with TRBD2 matching over 10 bases. In DNA, the CDR3 is TGTGCCAGCAGCCAAGCAGGCCAGCGGGGGGGCCCTGAGCAGTTCTTC. Translation: CASSQAGQRGGPEQFF.